This record looks at one T cell receptor beta chain sequence and its context. Original data processing: Nucleated cell number was recorded as an estimate derived from reference gene primer amplification. TCRdb keeps only in-frame clones here, not all; method: immunoSEQ multiplex PCR. Clone size and V and J calls were adopted from that table, with D and trimming inferred from the DNA. The sample includes 65,000 to 90,000 clones, 70% to 90% seen only once; the top ten take over 6%. Enrolment of Seattle patients took place during active infection, and they were followed longitudinally. This sample was taken from a study of blood T cell repertoires in COVID-19. The CDR3 is made up of 14 amino acids. Trimming removed 1 base from V and 7 bases from J; junction bases left unmatched: 1. Germline-derived CDR1 and CDR2 are MDHEN and SYDVKM.

The material sequenced was peripheral blood. The chain carries TRBV28 and TRBJ1-6; 7 nucleotides line up with TRBD1. This TCR derives from a man older than 75 with COVID-19, enrolled during active disease. CDR3 DNA: TGTGCCAGCAGTTTATTGACAGGGAATTCACCCCTCCACTTT. Translated: CASSLLTGNSPLHF.